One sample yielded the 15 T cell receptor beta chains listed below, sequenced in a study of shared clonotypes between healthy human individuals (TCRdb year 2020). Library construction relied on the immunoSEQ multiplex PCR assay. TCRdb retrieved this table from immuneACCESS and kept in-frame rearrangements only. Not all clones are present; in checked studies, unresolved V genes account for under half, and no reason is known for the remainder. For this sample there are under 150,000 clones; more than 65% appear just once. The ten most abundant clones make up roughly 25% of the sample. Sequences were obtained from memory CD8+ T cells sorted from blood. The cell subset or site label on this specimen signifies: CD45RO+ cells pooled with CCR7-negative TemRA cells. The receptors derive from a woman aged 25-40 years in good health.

The CDR3 protein is CASRNGRTGPNYGYTF. The CDR3 DNA reads TGTGCCAGCAGGAATGGGAGGACAGGGCCTAACTATGGCTACACCTTC. This chain connects TRBV7-9 to TRBJ1-2; 8 nucleotides align to TRBD1. V dropped 6 bases and J dropped 0; count of bases not matched to a gene: 9. CDR1 and CDR2 (germline): SEHNR, FQNEAQ (reference sequence). This CDR3 is 16 amino acids long.

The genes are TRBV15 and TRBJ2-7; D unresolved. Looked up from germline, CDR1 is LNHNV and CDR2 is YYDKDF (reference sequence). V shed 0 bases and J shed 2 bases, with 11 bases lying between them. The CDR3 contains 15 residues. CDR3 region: CATSRDDGEAYEQYF. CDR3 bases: TGTGCCACCAGCAGAGATGATGGGGAAGCCTACGAGCAGTACTTC.

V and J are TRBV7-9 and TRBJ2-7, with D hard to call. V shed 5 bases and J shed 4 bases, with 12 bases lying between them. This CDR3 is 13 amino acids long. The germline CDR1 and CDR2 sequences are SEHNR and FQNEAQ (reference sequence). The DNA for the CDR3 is TGTGCCAGCAGCACCGAGCCGGTTTACGAGCAGTACTTC. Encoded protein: CASSTEPVYEQYF.

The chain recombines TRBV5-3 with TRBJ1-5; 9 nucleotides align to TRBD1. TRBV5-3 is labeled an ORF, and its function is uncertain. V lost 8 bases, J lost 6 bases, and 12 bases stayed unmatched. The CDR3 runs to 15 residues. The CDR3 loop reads CASSLVGTGSQPQHF. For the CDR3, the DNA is TGTGCCAGCAGCCTGGTCGGGACAGGGAGTCAGCCCCAGCATTTT.

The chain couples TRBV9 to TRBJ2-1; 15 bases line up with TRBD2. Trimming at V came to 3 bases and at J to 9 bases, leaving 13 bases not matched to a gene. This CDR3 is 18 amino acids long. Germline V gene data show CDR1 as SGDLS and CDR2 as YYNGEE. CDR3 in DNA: TGTGCCAGCAGCGCCCCGCAAGGACTAGCGGGAGGGAGTGGTGAGCAGTTCTTC. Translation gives CASSAPQGLAGGSGEQFF.

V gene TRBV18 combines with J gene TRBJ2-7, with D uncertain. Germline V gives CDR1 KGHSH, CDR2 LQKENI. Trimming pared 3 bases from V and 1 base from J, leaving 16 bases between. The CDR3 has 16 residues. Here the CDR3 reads CASSPSEVDPSYEQYF. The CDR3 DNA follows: TGTGCCAGCTCACCCAGCGAAGTGGATCCTTCCTACGAGCAGTACTTC.

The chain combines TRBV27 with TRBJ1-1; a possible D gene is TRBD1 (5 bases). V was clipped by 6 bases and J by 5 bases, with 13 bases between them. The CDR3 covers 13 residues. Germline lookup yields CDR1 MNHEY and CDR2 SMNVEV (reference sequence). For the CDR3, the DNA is TGTGCCAGCAGGGTCGGGGGGAGGACTGAAGCTTTCTTT. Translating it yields CASRVGGRTEAFF.

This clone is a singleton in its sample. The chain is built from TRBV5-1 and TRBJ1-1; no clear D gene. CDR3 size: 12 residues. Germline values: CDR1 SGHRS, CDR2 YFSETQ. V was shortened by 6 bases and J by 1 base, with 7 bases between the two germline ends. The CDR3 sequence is CASTTGNTEAFF. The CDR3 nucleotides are TGCGCCAGCACTACGGGGAACACTGAAGCTTTCTTT. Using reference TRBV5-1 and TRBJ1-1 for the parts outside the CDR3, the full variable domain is KAGVTQTPRYLIKTRGQQVTLSCSPISGHRSVSWYQQTPGQGLQFLFEYFSETQRNKGNFPGRFSGRQFSNSRSEMNVSTLELGDSALYLCASTTGNTEAFFGQGTRLTVV.

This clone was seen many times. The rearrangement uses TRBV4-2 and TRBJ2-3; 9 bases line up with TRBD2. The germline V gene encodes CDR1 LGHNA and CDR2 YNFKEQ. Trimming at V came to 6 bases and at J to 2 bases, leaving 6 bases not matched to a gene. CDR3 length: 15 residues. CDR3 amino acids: CASSPTSGHTDTQYF. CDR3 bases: TGTGCCAGCAGTCCGACTAGCGGTCACACAGATACGCAGTATTTT.

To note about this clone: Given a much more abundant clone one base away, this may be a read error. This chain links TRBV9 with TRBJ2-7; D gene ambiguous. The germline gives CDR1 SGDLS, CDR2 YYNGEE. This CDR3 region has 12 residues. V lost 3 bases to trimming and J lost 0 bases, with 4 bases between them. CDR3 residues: CASSGDSYEQYF. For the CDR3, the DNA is TGTGCCAGCAGCGGCGACTCCTACGAGCAGTACTTC.

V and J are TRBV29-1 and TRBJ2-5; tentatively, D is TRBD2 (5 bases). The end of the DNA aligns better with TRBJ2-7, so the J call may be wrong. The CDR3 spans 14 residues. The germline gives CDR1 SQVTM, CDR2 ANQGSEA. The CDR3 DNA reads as TGCAGCGTTGTAGAGGCAGGACTTACCTACGAGCAGTACTTC. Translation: CSVVEAGLTYEQYF.

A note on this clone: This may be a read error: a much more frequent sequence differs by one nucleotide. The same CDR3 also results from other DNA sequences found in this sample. This CDR3 reads CASSLGGSTYNEQFF. The CDR3 nucleotides read TGCGCCAGCAGCTTGGGGGGGAGTACCTACAATGAGCAGTTCTTC. This rearrangement joins TRBV5-1 to TRBJ2-1, with D perhaps given as TRBD1 or TRBD2 (5 bases each). There are 15 residues in the CDR3. Per germline, CDR1 SGHRS and CDR2 YFSETQ. Trimming removed 0 bases at V and 2 bases at J, with 9 bases between. Full variable domain (rest looked up from reference TRBV5-1 and TRBJ2-1): KAGVTQTPRYLIKTRGQQVTLSCSPISGHRSVSWYQQTPGQGLQFLFEYFSETQRNKGNFPGRFSGRQFSNSRSEMNVSTLELGDSALYLCASSLGGSTYNEQFFGPGTRLTVL.

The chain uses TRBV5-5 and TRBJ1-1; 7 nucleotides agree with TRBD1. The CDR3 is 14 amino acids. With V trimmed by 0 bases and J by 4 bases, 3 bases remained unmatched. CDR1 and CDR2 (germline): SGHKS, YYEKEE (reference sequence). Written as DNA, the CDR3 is TGTGCCAGCAGCTTGGTTTCAGGGGGCACTGAAGCTTTCTTT. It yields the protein CASSLVSGGTEAFF.

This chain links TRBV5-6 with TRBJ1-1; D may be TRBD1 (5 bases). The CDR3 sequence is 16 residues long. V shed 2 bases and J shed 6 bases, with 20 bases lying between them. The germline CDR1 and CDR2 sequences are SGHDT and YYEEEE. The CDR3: CASSFVLGEGISEAFF. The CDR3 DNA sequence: TGTGCCAGCAGCTTCGTCCTGGGGGAGGGCATCTCTGAAGCTTTCTTT.

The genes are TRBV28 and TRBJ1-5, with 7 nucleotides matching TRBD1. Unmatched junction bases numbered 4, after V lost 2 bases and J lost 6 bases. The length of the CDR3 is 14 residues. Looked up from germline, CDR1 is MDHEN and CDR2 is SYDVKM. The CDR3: CASSLQTGFQPQHF. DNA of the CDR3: TGTGCCAGCAGTTTACAGACAGGGTTTCAGCCCCAGCATTTT.